Below, 5 T cell receptor beta chains from the same sample are listed, as sequenced in a study of CD8 T cells in ankylosing spondylitis. TCRdb fed the 5' RACE reads into MiXCR, producing one record per CDR3 protein. The repertoire holds about 140,000 distinct CDR3 sequences, 30% to 35% seen once, with 4.5% to 6% in the top ten. The sample was synovial fluid, either unsorted or a sorted T cell fraction (not recorded which). The receptors stem from a male donor with ankylosing spondylitis.

This clonotype was seen at least ten times. The chain has TRBV7-9 and TRBJ1-3; D might be TRBD1 (6 bases). The CDR3 contains 13 residues. Per the germline V gene, CDR1 is SEHNR and CDR2 is FQNEAQ (reference sequence). The V end lost 6 bases, the J end lost 8 bases, and 14 bases lay between the germline ends. The CDR3 DNA sequence: TGTGCCAGCAGTCGTGAACAGGGAGACACCATATATTTT. Protein product: CASSREQGDTIYF. Full variable domain (rest looked up from reference TRBV7-9 and TRBJ1-3): DTGVSQNPRHKITKRGQNVTFRCDPISEHNRLYWYRQTLGQGPEFLTYFQNEAQLEKSRLLSDRFSAERPKGSFSTLEIQRTEQGDSAMYLCASSREQGDTIYFGEGSWLTVV.

This clonotype has a count of ten or more. The chain couples TRBV29-1 to TRBJ2-2; D gene uncertain. V was clipped by 1 base and J by 2 bases, with 5 bases between them. This CDR3 contains 13 residues. Germline V gene lookup returns CDR1 SQVTM and CDR2 ANQGSEA. The CDR3, as DNA: TGCAGCGTTGAAGGGAGCAACACCGGGGAGCTGTTTTTT. This codes for CSVEGSNTGELFF.

This clonotype was seen a handful of times. The chain has TRBV6-2 or TRBV6-3 and TRBJ2-5, with 9 positions matching TRBD1. From germline, CDR1 is MNHEY and CDR2 SVGEGT. J gave up 4 bases and V 2 bases, and 11 bases lay outside the gene matches. The length of the CDR3 is 17 residues. The CDR3 region is CASSYPGLGTGRETQYF. DNA for the CDR3: TGTGCCAGCAGTTACCCCGGATTAGGGACAGGGAGAGAGACCCAGTACTTC.

The chain recombines TRBV20-1 with TRBJ2-1, with 12 bases aligning to TRBD2. There are 17 residues in the CDR3. Looked up from germline, CDR1 is DFQATT and CDR2 is SNEGSKA (reference sequence). The V segment lost 0 bases and the J segment 6 bases; nucleotides outside the gene matches: 9. In nucleotides, the CDR3 is TGCAGTGCTAGAGATACCCTAGCGGGGGGGCCAGGCAATGAGCAGTTCTTC. Translating gives CSARDTLAGGPGNEQFF.

To note about this clonotype: The CDR3 does not end in the conserved phenylalanine or tryptophan, so this is likely a read error. The chain joins TRBV11-2 to TRBJ2-3; 16 nucleotides agree with TRBD2. Germline loops: CDR1 SGHAT, CDR2 FQNNGV. The CDR3 loop spans 18 amino acids. V was clipped by 5 bases and J by 3 bases; unmatched bases: 8. The CDR3 region has the DNA TGTGCCAGCAGCACCGGGACTAGCGGGGGGGCGAGGACAGATACGCAGTATTAT. Translating gives CASSTGTSGGARTDTQYY.